These T cell receptor beta chains were read from a single sample in a study of CD8+ T cells in alopecia areata. Only in-frame clones appear in the TCRdb table, and some are missing; sequencing was by immunoSEQ multiplex PCR. The data show about 250,000 clones, 60% seen once. Sequencing used CD4+ T cells sorted from blood, obtained at approximately week 51, from a patient treated with tofacitinib. The receptor set was obtained from a human donor with alopecia areata. Both conserved end residues are trimmed from each CDR3.

J: TRBJ2-7; V: TRBV4-3; CDR3: ASSQEARGIYEQY
J: TRBJ1-5; V: TRBV6-5; CDR3: ASSRGKWPQH
J: TRBJ2-7; V: TRBV29-1; CDR3: SAMDLNSYEQY
J: TRBJ1-2; V: TRBV4-1; CDR3: ASSQAGGSANVNYGYT
J: TRBJ1-2; V: TRBV10-3; CDR3: AISESSNYGYT
J: TRBJ2-5; V: TRBV6-5; CDR3: ASSEADRVTQY
J: TRBJ2-3; V: TRBV9; CDR3: ASSVEPGVDTQY
J: TRBJ1-6; V: TRBV7-2; CDR3: ASSYLGRDGFSPLH
J: TRBJ2-7; V: TRBV5-1; CDR3: ASSLGQGVREQY
J: TRBJ1-2; V: TRBV5-8; CDR3: ASSFRQGAYGYT
J: TRBJ2-5; V: TRBV25-1; CDR3: ASSEFGREETQY
J: TRBJ2-7; V: TRBV9; CDR3: ASSVSTGGYEQY
J: TRBJ1-1; V: TRBV7-9; CDR3: ASSLSYTEAF
J: TRBJ1-1; V: TRBV7-2; CDR3: ASSPRGGIDGEAF
J: TRBJ1-1; V: TRBV5-1; CDR3: ASSLDRVNTEAF
J: TRBJ2-1; V: TRBV29-1; CDR3: SVEMAFYNEQF
J: TRBJ2-5; V: TRBV30; CDR3: AWSPGGGGRETQY
J: TRBJ1-1; V: TRBV18; CDR3: ASSPLPAASMNTEAF
J: TRBJ2-3; V: TRBV7-9; CDR3: ASSHWTSGEGDTQY
J: TRBJ2-2; V: TRBV30; CDR3: AWSVLKPGQGPGELF
J: TRBJ1-2; V: TRBV30; CDR3: AWSGSRGYT
J: TRBJ2-6; V: TRBV4-2; CDR3: ASSGLYSGANVLT
J: NA; V: TRBV7-2; CDR3: ASSPDRDSVGEQY
J: TRBJ2-1; V: TRBV13; CDR3: ASSLVRQGEQF
J: TRBJ1-6; V: TRBV7-9; CDR3: ASGRQGGSPLH
J: TRBJ2-1; V: TRBV7-3; CDR3: ASSLIGVTNEQF
J: TRBJ1-5; V: TRBV18; CDR3: ASSPLGRSYSNQPQH
J: TRBJ2-3; V: TRBV5-6; CDR3: ASSNMGLVTDTQY
J: TRBJ2-7; V: TRBV29-1; CDR3: SFRDRGYEQY
J: TRBJ2-2; V: TRBV14; CDR3: ASSQLTVTGELF
J: TRBJ1-2; V: TRBV7-8; CDR3: ASSLAADANYGYT
J: TRBJ2-1; V: TRBV10-1; CDR3: ASSGSGGRSSYNEQF
J: TRBJ2-5; V: TRBV11-2; CDR3: ASSSRGLAAGETQY
J: TRBJ2-1; V: TRBV11-1; CDR3: ASTTNVHEQF
J: TRBJ2-7; V: TRBV29-1; CDR3: SIGDGTYEQY
J: TRBJ1-2; V: TRBV7-2; CDR3: ASSYQGAGNYGYT
J: TRBJ1-4; V: TRBV2; CDR3: ATTGRDPNEKLF
J: TRBJ1-2; V: TRBV9; CDR3: ASSVAGARGYT
J: TRBJ2-7; V: TRBV9; CDR3: ASSVASGESYEQY
J: TRBJ2-2; V: TRBV30; CDR3: AWSVPRGNTGELF
J: TRBJ1-2; V: TRBV6-5; CDR3: ANPLLYGYT
J: TRBJ1-5; V: TRBV4-1; CDR3: ASSLREVLGAFQPQH
J: TRBJ2-7; V: TRBV5-1; CDR3: ASSPGTDPYEQY
J: TRBJ1-5; V: TRBV23-1; CDR3: ASSHGRNQPQH
J: TRBJ1-1; V: TRBV5-1; CDR3: ASSLKGNTEAF
J: TRBJ1-5; V: TRBV30; CDR3: AWSGRGLRQH
J: TRBJ1-5; V: TRBV4-1; CDR3: ASSLDRRHQPQH
J: TRBJ1-2; V: TRBV19; CDR3: ASSVASGTVSYGYT
J: TRBJ1-2; V: TRBV30; CDR3: AWSEGGGYT
J: TRBJ2-7; V: TRBV18; CDR3: ASSPTYEQY
J: TRBJ1-1; V: TRBV10-3; CDR3: AISEIWQTEAF
J: TRBJ1-1; V: TRBV29-1; CDR3: SVIRDRSTEAF
J: TRBJ1-1; V: TRBV2; CDR3: ASRRTGVGDTEAF
J: TRBJ2-1; V: TRBV9; CDR3: ASSVDKGEQF
J: TRBJ1-1; V: TRBV25-1; CDR3: ASSEYTEAF